The rows below give T cell receptor beta chains drawn from one sample of a study of regulatory T cells in long-lasting Graves disease. One entry per CDR3 protein, called by TCRdb with MiXCR from the multiplex PCR reads. This sample has roughly 430,000 distinct CDR3 sequences, with roughly 17% found just once. This same sample was also taken into another study, of T cells in Graves' hyperthyroidism and ophthalmopathy.

The specimen was peripheral blood mononuclear cells (PBMCs), collected at new diagnosis, from a patient treated with antithyroid drugs. The receptor source for this set is a woman aged 25 to 45 with Graves disease. CDR3s include the opening cysteine and the closing phenylalanine or tryptophan. D genes are given only for firm matches. Rows may omit the clone size; those that give it use once, few, many or a size class.

clone size: many; V gene: TRBV2; J gene: TRBJ2-4; D gene: .; CDR3 protein: CASSGDTPGIQYF; CDR3 DNA: TGTGCCAGCAGCGGGGACACTCCGGGCATTCAGTACTTC
clone size: few; V gene: TRBV4-1; J gene: TRBJ2-7; D gene: .; CDR3 protein: CASSQVTSYEQYF; CDR3 DNA: TGCGCCAGCAGCCAAGTGACAAGCTACGAGCAGTACTTC
clone size: .; V gene: TRBV11-2; J gene: TRBJ2-2; D gene: .; CDR3 protein: CASSLRDPSSAGELFF; CDR3 DNA: TGTGCCAGCAGCTTAAGAGACCCTAGCTCGGCCGGGGAGCTGTTTTTT
clone size: many; V gene: TRBV6-1; J gene: TRBJ1-2; D gene: TRBD1; CDR3 protein: CASTGQGDRYDYTF; CDR3 DNA: TGTGCCAGCACAGGACAGGGCGATCGGTATGACTACACCTTC
clone size: many; V gene: TRBV30; J gene: TRBJ2-2; D gene: .; CDR3 protein: CAWSQQFSRNGELFF; CDR3 DNA: TGTGCCTGGAGTCAACAATTTTCGAGAAACGGGGAGCTGTTTTTT
clone size: many; V gene: TRBV7-3; J gene: TRBJ2-1; D gene: TRBD2; CDR3 protein: CASSLYQAGAAYNEQFF; CDR3 DNA: TGTGCCAGCAGCTTATACCAAGCGGGAGCGGCCTACAATGAGCAGTTCTTC
clone size: few; V gene: TRBV20-1; J gene: TRBJ2-3; D gene: TRBD2; CDR3 protein: CSARDPSGGPTSTDTQYF; CDR3 DNA: TGCAGTGCTAGAGATCCTAGCGGGGGACCGACTAGCACAGATACGCAGTATTTT
clone size: .; V gene: TRBV19; J gene: TRBJ1-5; D gene: TRBD1; CDR3 protein: CASRNRDRRNQPQHF; CDR3 DNA: TGTGCCAGTAGAAACCGGGACAGGAGAAATCAGCCCCAGCATTTT
clone size: once; V gene: TRBV7-2; J gene: TRBJ2-1; D gene: .; CDR3 protein: CASSPNRAISYNEQFF; CDR3 DNA: TGCGCCAGCAGCCCGAACAGGGCGATCTCCTACAATGAGCAGTTCTTC
clone size: many; V gene: TRBV5-6; J gene: TRBJ1-1; D gene: TRBD1; CDR3 protein: CASSLTGGDLGEAFF; CDR3 DNA: TGTGCCAGCAGCTTGACAGGGGGAGACCTGGGTGAAGCTTTCTTT
clone size: many; V gene: TRBV2; J gene: TRBJ1-5; D gene: .; CDR3 protein: CASKSGARDGNQPQHF; CDR3 DNA: TGTGCCAGCAAAAGTGGCGCCCGGGACGGAAATCAGCCCCAGCATTTT
clone size: few; V gene: TRBV11-3; J gene: TRBJ2-2; D gene: .; CDR3 protein: CASSLDRGELFF; CDR3 DNA: TGTGCCAGCAGCTTAGATCGCGGGGAGCTGTTTTTT
clone size: .; V gene: TRBV19; J gene: TRBJ1-2; D gene: .; CDR3 protein: CASSIRQTYGYTF; CDR3 DNA: TGTGCCAGTAGTATACGACAGACTTATGGCTACACCTTC
clone size: .; V gene: TRBV6-2/TRBV6-3; J gene: TRBJ2-3; D gene: TRBD2; CDR3 protein: CASSTLLGAGGADTQYF; CDR3 DNA: TGTGCCAGCAGCACCCTCCTGGGGGCGGGAGGTGCAGATACGCAGTATTTT
clone size: many; V gene: TRBV7-9; J gene: TRBJ1-2; D gene: .; CDR3 protein: CASSLYPRGVRGYTF; CDR3 DNA: TGTGCCAGCAGCTTATATCCGCGGGGGGTTCGGGGCTACACCTTC
clone size: .; V gene: TRBV7-6; J gene: TRBJ1-4; D gene: TRBD1; CDR3 protein: CASSSRVGTGEFAANEKLFF; CDR3 DNA: TGTGCCAGCAGCAGTAGGGTCGGGACAGGGGAGTTTGCGGCTAATGAAAAACTGTTTTTT
clone size: .; V gene: TRBV19; J gene: TRBJ2-1; D gene: .; CDR3 protein: CASSLFREQFF; CDR3 DNA: TGTGCCAGTAGCCTCTTCCGTGAGCAGTTCTTC
clone size: few; V gene: TRBV27; J gene: TRBJ1-1; D gene: .; CDR3 protein: CASGLGQNTEAFF; CDR3 DNA: TGTGCCAGCGGTTTAGGACAGAACACTGAAGCTTTCTTT
clone size: many; V gene: TRBV18; J gene: TRBJ2-7; D gene: TRBD1; CDR3 protein: CASSPPQGASYEQYF; CDR3 DNA: TGTGCCAGCTCACCACCGCAGGGGGCCTCCTACGAGCAGTACTTC
clone size: many; V gene: TRBV30; J gene: TRBJ2-1; D gene: TRBD2; CDR3 protein: CAWSVRRGRGYNEQFF; CDR3 DNA: TGTGCCTGGAGTGTACGACGCGGGAGAGGCTACAATGAGCAGTTCTTC
clone size: many; V gene: TRBV7-2; J gene: TRBJ2-3; D gene: .; CDR3 protein: CASSPERTTDTQYF; CDR3 DNA: TGTGCCAGCAGCCCTGAGCGGACCACAGATACGCAGTATTTT
clone size: few; V gene: TRBV10-3; J gene: TRBJ1-3; D gene: .; CDR3 protein: CATKGSGNTIYF; CDR3 DNA: TGTGCCACAAAGGGGTCTGGAAACACCATATATTTT
clone size: many; V gene: TRBV7-9; J gene: TRBJ2-7; D gene: .; CDR3 protein: CASSPSKRAYEQYF; CDR3 DNA: TGTGCCAGCAGCCCCTCCAAGCGCGCCTACGAGCAGTACTTC
clone size: few; V gene: TRBV19; J gene: TRBJ2-7; D gene: .; CDR3 protein: CASSIWYGGRNEQYF; CDR3 DNA: TGTGCCAGTAGTATATGGTATGGGGGACGAAACGAGCAGTACTTC
clone size: few; V gene: TRBV19; J gene: TRBJ1-4; D gene: .; CDR3 protein: CASRAGGFREKLFF; CDR3 DNA: TGTGCCAGTAGAGCCGGGGGATTTCGTGAAAAACTGTTTTTT
clone size: .; V gene: TRBV7-7; J gene: TRBJ1-1; D gene: TRBD1; CDR3 protein: CASSPRDDRVGTEAFF; CDR3 DNA: TGTGCTAGCAGCCCCCGCGACGACAGGGTAGGAACTGAAGCTTTCTTT
clone size: many; V gene: TRBV20-1; J gene: TRBJ2-5; D gene: TRBD2; CDR3 protein: CSARKAGGPLETQYF; CDR3 DNA: TGCAGTGCTAGAAAAGCGGGAGGGCCTCTGGAGACCCAGTACTTC
clone size: many; V gene: TRBV27; J gene: TRBJ2-6; D gene: .; CDR3 protein: CASRPDGSGANVLTF; CDR3 DNA: TGTGCCAGCAGACCGGACGGCTCTGGGGCCAACGTCCTGACTTTC